The entry that follows covers one T cell receptor (beta chain) sequence. The antigen is unknown. The entry originates in a study of OX40 agonist ivuxolimab in advanced cancers. Findings of the study overall: Clonal expansion was seen in CD4+ and CD8+ blood T cells by week 6 at 0.1 to 3.0 mg/kg.

Sequencing used immunoSEQ multiplex PCR; TCRdb keeps in-frame clones, though not all of them. The sample holds tens of thousands of clones, less than 95% seen once. CDR3 length: 13 amino acids. Trimming took 2 bases from V and 2 from J, leaving 7 bases between them. Per germline, CDR1 MNHNY and CDR2 SVGAGI (reference sequence). This chain links TRBV6-6 with TRBJ2-7; D gene unclear. The TCR was taken from an adult with an advanced solid tumor such as melanoma, head and neck, liver or kidney cancer. The sequences come from CD4+ or CD8+ T cells sorted from blood, collected in a trial of the OX40 agonist ivuxolimab. CDR3 nucleotide sequence: TGTGCCAGCAGTTACAGTCTCACCTACGAGCAGTACGTC. This codes for CASSYSLTYEQYV.